This entry lists 5 T cell receptor beta chains sequenced from one sample in a study of blood T cell repertoires in COVID-19. Sequencing was performed with immunoSEQ multiplex PCR; in TCRdb, only in-frame clones are kept and a portion is missing. The data show about 120,000 clones, with 70% to 85% seen just once and about 4.2% held by the top ten. Sequencing used peripheral blood. These receptors were obtained from a woman in her 70s with acute or convalescent COVID-19.

The rearrangement uses TRBV19 and TRBJ1-2; TRBD1 is a possible D gene (6 bases). V was clipped by 1 base and J by 4 bases, with 16 bases between them. CDR1 LNHDA and CDR2 SQIVND come from the germline V gene (reference sequence). CDR3 length: 16 amino acids. As DNA, the CDR3 is TGTGCCAGTAGTATAGGTAACTTACAGGGATCCTATGGCTACACCTTC. This translates into CASSIGNLQGSYGYTF. Complete variable domain (other parts from reference TRBV19 and TRBJ1-2): DGGITQSPKYLFRKEGQNVTLSCEQNLNHDAMYWYRQDPGQGLRLIYYSQIVNDFQKGDIAEGYSVSREKKESFPLTVTSAQKNPTAFYLCASSIGNLQGSYGYTFGSGTRLTVV.

The chain has TRBV18 and TRBJ1-5; D is undetermined. V lost 6 bases to trimming and J lost 3 bases, with 9 bases between them. Germline values: CDR1 KGHSH, CDR2 LQKENI. The CDR3 spans 13 residues. As DNA, the CDR3 is TGTGCCAGCTCTCCCACTGACAATCAGCCCCAGCATTTT. This translates into CASSPTDNQPQHF.

The chain joins TRBV30 to TRBJ1-2; TRBD1 is a possible D gene (5 bases). V lost 2 bases and J 5 bases, leaving 12 bases between the germline ends. CDR3 length equals 13 residues. Germline CDR1 and CDR2: GTSNPN and SVGIG (reference sequence). This CDR3 is CAWSPEDKYGYTF. CDR3 nucleotide sequence: TGTGCCTGGAGTCCCGAGGACAAGTATGGCTACACCTTC. Full variable domain (outside the CDR3, taken from reference TRBV30 and TRBJ1-2): SQTIHQWPATLVQPVGSPLSLECTVEGTSNPNLYWYRQAAGRGLQLLFYSVGIGQISSEVPQNLSASRPQDRQFILSSKKLLLSDSGFYLCAWSPEDKYGYTFGSGTRLTVV.

This clone has a single count. This chain links TRBV5-6 with TRBJ1-4, with a possible D match to TRBD1 (6 bases). There are 15 residues in the CDR3. Germline V gene lookup returns CDR1 SGHDT and CDR2 YYEEEE. Deletions cut 3 bases from V and 3 bases from J, with 12 bases between. CDR3 region: CASSSTGLANEKLFF. The CDR3 nucleotides read TGTGCCAGCAGCTCTACAGGGTTGGCTAATGAAAAACTGTTTTTT.

The V and J genes are TRBV2 and TRBJ2-3; TRBD2 is a possible D gene (7 bases). The CDR3 spans 15 residues. The ends were cut back, 6 bases at V and 2 bases at J, with 15 bases in the middle. Germline values: CDR1 SNHLY, CDR2 FYNNEI. CDR3 DNA: TGTGCCAGCAGCCGAGGAGGGGGGGACACAGATACGCAGTATTTT. Encoded protein: CASSRGGGDTDTQYF.